The 32 T cell receptor beta chains listed next were all sequenced from one sample in a study of blood T cell repertoires in COVID-19. Generated by immunoSEQ multiplex PCR, the TCRdb table keeps only in-frame clones and is missing some. Counted here are about 99,000 clones, 79% occurring once; the ten biggest clones make up around a sixth. The sample consisted of peripheral blood. Source of these receptors: a woman older than 75 with active or convalescent COVID-19.

J is TRBJ2-7 and V is TRBV25-1; tentative D call: TRBD1 (6 bases). The V end was cut by 3 bases, the J end by 1 base, with 19 bases between. Germline V lookup: CDR1 MGHDK, CDR2 SYGVNS. The CDR3 sequence is 17 residues long. The CDR3 protein is CASSEVFGKGGSYEQYF. CDR3 bases: TGTGCCAGCAGTGAGGTCTTCGGGAAAGGGGGATCCTACGAGCAGTACTTC.

This clone was picked up a small number of times. The junction differs from germline at one of its ends, possibly a read error. The chain employs TRBV5-1 and TRBJ1-1; D not resolved. The CDR3 consists of 15 residues. CDR1 SGHRS and CDR2 YFSETQ come from the germline V gene. CDR3 sequence (DNA): TGTGCCAGCAGCCCCGAGGCGGGCGGGCTCACTGAAGCTTTCTTT. Translating gives CASSPEAGGLTEAFF.

This chain joins TRBV18 and TRBJ2-1; TRBD2 might be the D (6 bases). The CDR3 runs to 13 residues. Germline V gene data show CDR1 as KGHSH and CDR2 as LQKENI. V lost 5 bases to trimming and J lost 6 bases, with 11 bases between them. The CDR3 DNA reads TGTGCCAGCTCAGCTGGGACTCCCAATGAGCAGTTCTTC. Translated: CASSAGTPNEQFF. The full variable domain, with the rest looked up from reference TRBV18 and TRBJ2-1, is NAGVMQNPRHLVRRRGQEARLRCSPMKGHSHVYWYRQLPEEGLKFMVYLQKENIIDESGMPKERFSAEFPKEGPSILRIQQVVRGDSAAYFCASSAGTPNEQFFGPGTRLTVL.

The genes are TRBV7-2 and TRBJ2-1; the match to TRBD2 covers 7 bases. In germline, CDR1 is SGHTA, CDR2 FQGNSA. The CDR3 spans 13 residues. V trimming: 5 bases; J trimming: 15 bases; junction bases outside the gene matches: 13. The CDR3 bases are TGTGCCAGCAGCCGCCAGATCGATGGCGGGGGGTTCTTC. Translating it yields CASSRQIDGGGFF.

This chain connects TRBV18 to TRBJ2-4, with D perhaps TRBD1 (6 bases). With 3 bases removed from V and 0 bases from J, the gap between germline ends came to 6 bases. The CDR3 contains 14 residues. In germline, CDR1 is KGHSH, CDR2 LQKENI. As DNA, the CDR3 is TGTGCCAGCTCACCGGACAGAGCCAAAAACATTCAGTACTTC. Amino acids: CASSPDRAKNIQYF.

This clone was found a few times. The chain has TRBV25-1 and TRBJ1-3; 9 positions match TRBD1. V shed 3 bases and J 2 bases; nucleotides not matched to a gene: 2. From germline, CDR1 is MGHDK and CDR2 SYGVNS. This CDR3 contains 15 residues. In DNA form, the CDR3 reads TGTGCCAGCAGTGACCGACAGGGGGCTGGAAACACCATATATTTT. The encoded protein is CASSDRQGAGNTIYF.

The V gene is TRBV19, the J gene TRBJ2-3, with 10 bases aligning to TRBD1. The CDR3 spans 16 residues. Germline V gene data show CDR1 as LNHDA and CDR2 as SQIVND (reference sequence). The trim removed 6 bases at V and 3 bases at J, leaving 9 bases unmatched. Here the CDR3 reads CASSVKGQGITDTQYF. The CDR3 DNA follows: TGTGCCAGTAGCGTTAAGGGACAGGGGATTACAGATACGCAGTATTTT.

The J gene is TRBJ2-1, the V gene TRBV5-8; D unresolved. In germline, CDR1 is SGHTS, CDR2 YDEGEE. The CDR3 contains 18 residues. V lost 0 bases to trimming and J lost 1 base, with 17 bases between them. The DNA of the CDR3 is TGTGCCAGCAGCTTGGTGGGCTGGATATCAGCATCCTACAATGAGCAGTTCTTC. Its protein is CASSLVGWISASYNEQFF.

V is TRBV6-6 and J is TRBJ2-7; possibly TRBD2 for D (5 bases). Germline-derived CDR1 and CDR2 are MNHNY and SVGAGI (reference sequence). Trimming pared 0 bases from V and 0 bases from J, leaving 6 bases between. CDR3 length equals 14 residues. CDR3 DNA sequence: TGTGCCAGCAGTTACTCGCGGGTCTCCTACGAGCAGTACTTC. Its protein product is CASSYSRVSYEQYF.

This clone was seen a single time. V usage is TRBV3-1 (or the pseudogene TRBV3-2) and J usage is TRBJ1-2, with 7 positions matching TRBD1. V lost 0 bases to trimming and J lost 6 bases; unmatched junction nucleotides: 7. The CDR3 has 15 amino acids. CDR1 LGHDT and CDR2 YNNKEL come from the germline V gene (reference sequence). The CDR3 DNA reads as TGTGCCAGCAGCCAAGATCGAGGCAGGGGGAATGGCTACACCTTC. Translation gives CASSQDRGRGNGYTF.

The chain employs TRBV5-1 and TRBJ1-1; D is undetermined. V lost 4 bases to trimming and J lost 0 bases, with 7 bases between them. Germline V lookup: CDR1 SGHRS, CDR2 YFSETQ. This CDR3 is built from 13 residues. In DNA form, the CDR3 reads TGCGCCAGCAGCCACTATTTGAACACTGAAGCTTTCTTT. This translates into CASSHYLNTEAFF.

This chain joins TRBV6-5 and TRBJ2-5, with 10 bases that match TRBD2. Per the germline V gene, CDR1 is MNHEY and CDR2 is SVGAGI. The CDR3 runs 15 residues. Trimming removed 6 bases from V and 2 bases from J; junction bases left unmatched: 6. The DNA of the CDR3 is TGTGCCAGCAGACCCGGACTAGCGGTACAAGAGACCCAGTACTTC. Translating it yields CASRPGLAVQETQYF.

The chain is built from TRBV30 and TRBJ2-7; 13 bases are shared with TRBD2. The germline gives CDR1 GTSNPN, CDR2 SVGIG (reference sequence). The trim removed 3 bases at V and 6 bases at J, leaving 5 bases unmatched. The CDR3 extends over 14 amino acids. The CDR3 spells CAWSVGLAGIEQYF. In DNA form, the CDR3 reads TGTGCCTGGAGCGTGGGACTAGCGGGAATCGAGCAGTACTTC.

The chain employs TRBV9 and TRBJ2-3; a possible D gene is TRBD1 (5 bases). Trimming removed 4 bases at V and 8 bases at J, with 14 bases between. The CDR3 has 13 amino acids. CDR1 is SGDLS, CDR2 YYNGEE, per germline. The CDR3 loop is CASSQIRDGTQYF. In DNA form, the CDR3 reads TGTGCCAGCAGCCAAATCAGGGATGGTACGCAGTATTTT.

J is TRBJ1-5 and V is TRBV2; 7 positions agree with TRBD1. J lost 9 bases, V lost 6 bases, and 5 bases had no gene match. This CDR3 region has 12 residues. The germline gives CDR1 SNHLY, CDR2 FYNNEI. In nucleotides, the CDR3 is TGTGCCAGCAGGGTACAGGGGACGCCCCAGCATTTT. This translates into CASRVQGTPQHF.

The chain's CDR3 is CAWSALGTAQHF. In nucleotides, the CDR3 is TGTGCCTGGAGTGCCCTTGGAACAGCCCAGCATTTT. The chain links TRBV30 to TRBJ1-5, with D unclear. The CDR3 length is 12 residues. The germline CDR1 and CDR2 sequences are GTSNPN and SVGIG (reference sequence). The V and J ends lost 1 base and 11 bases respectively, with 12 bases between them.

The gene calls are TRBV19 and TRBJ1-3; D might be TRBD1 (5 bases). V shed 6 bases and J shed 7 bases, with 13 bases lying between them. This CDR3 has 13 residues. CDR1 is LNHDA and CDR2 is SQIVND in the germline V gene (reference sequence). The CDR3 DNA reads TGTGCCAGTAGCCCGCGGGGGAGGAACACCATATATTTT. Its translation is CASSPRGRNTIYF.

The gene calls are TRBV5-1 and TRBJ2-1; 13 bases agree with TRBD2. J gave up 3 bases and V 2 bases, and 2 bases lay outside the gene matches. Germline CDR1 SGHRS, CDR2 YFSETQ. The CDR3 runs 16 residues. The CDR3 DNA reads as TGCGCCAGCAGCTTTGGGACTAGCGGGAACTACAATGAGCAGTTCTTC. Encoded protein: CASSFGTSGNYNEQFF. The full variable domain, completed using reference TRBV5-1 and TRBJ2-1, is KAGVTQTPRYLIKTRGQQVTLSCSPISGHRSVSWYQQTPGQGLQFLFEYFSETQRNKGNFPGRFSGRQFSNSRSEMNVSTLELGDSALYLCASSFGTSGNYNEQFFGPGTRLTVL.

V usage is TRBV7-6 and J usage is TRBJ2-2; TRBD1 is a possible D gene (6 bases). Germline-derived CDR1 and CDR2 are SGHVS and FNYEAQ. The length of the CDR3 is 15 residues. The germline V and J ends were trimmed by 1 base and 3 bases, with 9 bases remaining between them. The CDR3, as DNA: TGTGCCAGCAGCTTAGAACAGGGAGACACCGGGGAGCTGTTTTTT. It encodes CASSLEQGDTGELFF.

The chain couples TRBV29-1 to TRBJ2-2; TRBD2 agrees at 11 bases. The germline V gene has CDR1 SQVTM and CDR2 ANQGSEA. Trimming removed 5 bases from V and 6 bases from J; junction bases left unmatched: 5. CDR3 size: 14 residues. CDR3 DNA sequence: TGCAGCGTTCACACTAGCGGGAGATCCGGGGAGCTGTTTTTT. Encoded protein: CSVHTSGRSGELFF.

The chain has TRBV20-1 and TRBJ2-5, with a weak D call TRBD2 (5 bases). V dropped 3 bases and J dropped 6 bases, with 14 bases sitting between them. Germline V gene sequence: CDR1 DFQATT, CDR2 SNEGSKA (reference sequence). The CDR3 runs to 13 residues. DNA for the CDR3: TGCAGTGCTAGTGCGGCTAGCCCCCAGACCCAGTACTTC. This codes for CSASAASPQTQYF.

The rearrangement uses TRBV24-1 and TRBJ2-1; 10 nucleotides line up with TRBD2. V lost 5 bases and J lost 13; bases outside the gene matches: 10. CDR3 length: 14 residues. Germline loops: CDR1 KGHDR, CDR2 SFDVKD. CDR3 residues: CATSATSTSGKQFF. As DNA, the CDR3 is TGTGCCACCAGTGCCACCTCAACTAGCGGGAAACAGTTCTTC.

This clone was seen just once. The chain uses TRBV6-5 and TRBJ2-7; D call uncertain. The V end was cut by 8 bases, the J end by 2 bases, with 10 bases between. The germline CDR1 and CDR2 sequences are MNHEY and SVGAGI. This CDR3 comprises 12 residues. CDR3 nucleotides: TGTGCCAGCGGCGGAGCTCCCTACGAGCAGTACTTC. Amino acid sequence: CASGGAPYEQYF.

V gene TRBV6-5 combines with J gene TRBJ2-7, with TRBD2 matching 7 bases. Trimming at V came to 2 bases and at J to 7 bases, leaving 11 bases not matched to a gene. This CDR3 is built from 15 residues. Per germline, CDR1 MNHEY and CDR2 SVGAGI. CDR3 sequence (DNA): TGTGCCAGCAGTTACGGCGTCCAGGGAGGGAGTGAGCAGTACTTC. Residues: CASSYGVQGGSEQYF.

This chain links TRBV20-1 with TRBJ2-3; the D gene is possibly TRBD2 (6 bases). V was shortened by 4 bases and J by 5 bases, with 13 bases between the two germline ends. Germline-derived CDR1 and CDR2 are DFQATT and SNEGSKA (reference sequence). The CDR3 is made up of 13 amino acids. DNA of the CDR3: TGCAGTGCTATTGAGGGAGGAGGAGATACGCAGTATTTT. Protein sequence: CSAIEGGGDTQYF.

In its sample, this clone was seen once. This chain links TRBV24-1 with TRBJ2-1; the match to TRBD2 covers 7 bases. Germline assignment: CDR1 KGHDR and CDR2 SFDVKD. V was clipped by 2 bases and J by 0 bases; unmatched bases: 6. This CDR3 has 17 amino acids. The CDR3 region is CATSDSRGGGSYNEQFF. The CDR3 DNA follows: TGTGCCACCAGTGATTCGAGGGGCGGGGGCTCCTACAATGAGCAGTTCTTC.

The chain is built from TRBV28 and TRBJ1-2; TRBD1 is a possible D gene (5 bases). The CDR3 spans 14 residues. Germline V gene sequence: CDR1 MDHEN, CDR2 SYDVKM. V lost 6 bases to trimming and J lost 8 bases, with 19 bases between them. CDR3 sequence: CASRPGVGPWGYTF. CDR3 sequence (DNA): TGTGCCAGCAGGCCGGGAGTGGGGCCTTGGGGCTACACCTTC.

The genes are TRBV4-1 and TRBJ2-7; 13 nucleotides align to TRBD2. The CDR3 is 15 amino acids. Germline V CDR1 and CDR2: MGHRA, YSYEKL. V dropped 4 bases and J dropped 2; count of bases not matched to a gene: 2. The CDR3: CASSRGTSGTYEQYF. The DNA of the CDR3 is TGCGCCAGCAGCCGAGGGACTAGCGGGACCTACGAGCAGTACTTC.

This chain links TRBV18 with TRBJ2-3; 7 nucleotides line up with TRBD1. After removal of 2 bases from V and 2 bases from J, the junction contained 10 bases not matched to a gene. This CDR3 contains 17 residues. The V gene's germline CDR1 is KGHSH and CDR2 LQKENI. This chain's CDR3 is CASSPTRGGAYTDTQYF. CDR3 in DNA: TGTGCCAGCTCACCAACGAGAGGGGGCGCTTACACAGATACGCAGTATTTT.

The J gene is TRBJ1-5, the V gene TRBV6-5; no reliable D call. Germline CDR1 MNHEY, CDR2 SVGAGI. The CDR3 sequence is 14 residues long. The V and J ends lost 6 bases and 2 bases respectively, with 11 bases between them. The chain's CDR3 is CASSPLGGNQPQHF. DNA of the CDR3: TGTGCCAGCAGCCCCCTAGGAGGCAATCAGCCCCAGCATTTT.

The chain combines TRBV11-2 with TRBJ1-1, with D possibly TRBD1 on 6 matching bases. The CDR3 consists of 16 residues. Looked up from germline, CDR1 is SGHAT and CDR2 is FQNNGV. V lost 1 base, J lost 1 base, and 13 bases lay in between. Here the CDR3 reads CASSLAAGAANTEAFF. In DNA form, the CDR3 reads TGTGCCAGCAGCTTAGCGGCGGGGGCTGCGAACACTGAAGCTTTCTTT.

This chain uses TRBV5-1 with TRBJ1-2; no definite D call. Trimming removed 0 bases at V and 0 bases at J, with 6 bases between. This CDR3 region has 14 residues. Germline CDR1 is SGHRS and CDR2 is YFSETQ. DNA for the CDR3: TGCGCCAGCAGCTTGGAGACACCTAACTATGGCTACACCTTC. Translated, it gives CASSLETPNYGYTF.